This T cell receptor beta chain was sequenced for a study of shared clonotypes between healthy human individuals. Background on the study: CD4 naive and memory got three plates each, CD8 naive two, CD8 memory one. Findings of the study overall: Clonotypes not shared had lower generation probabilities than those common to all four donors.

Deep-level running was used for the assay. TCRdb's table, derived via immunoSEQ multiplex PCR, lists solely in-frame clones and lacks some. The sample lists a few million clones; 90% to 95% were seen once. This CDR3 is built from 14 residues. Germline CDR1 and CDR2: SGHTA and FQGTGA. Trimming pared 1 base from V and 7 bases from J, leaving 10 bases between. In this sample, this clone turned up once. What it recognizes is unknown. V gene TRBV7-3 combines with J gene TRBJ2-2; D gene uncertain. Sequencing was performed on naive CD4+ T cells from PBMCs. Stated subset: CD45RA+ positively selected. This clonotype was sampled from a young man in good health. Some clones in this sample may be carry-over from other donors' samples. CDR3 in amino acids: CASSLNWGHGELFF. The CDR3 DNA is TGTGCCAGCAGCTTAAATTGGGGTCACGGGGAGCTGTTTTTT.